The 25 T cell receptor beta chains reported below all come from one sample, sequenced in a study of molecular identifiers for immune sequencing clone quantification. TCRdb fed the PCR reads into MiXCR, producing one record per CDR3 protein. The sample has about 640,000 distinct CDR3 sequences; around 20% are singletons. The sequenced sample was naive CD8+ T cells from blood, with Jurkat cell RNA spiked in. Subset described: FACS-sorted CD8+CD4-CCR7+CD45RA+ naive T cells. These receptors all stem from a human donor in good health. Some libraries in this study had Jurkat cell RNA spiked in.

In its sample, this clonotype was seen many times. The chain joins TRBV19 to TRBJ1-2, with TRBD1 matching 8 bases. The CDR3 is 17 residues long. Germline lookup yields CDR1 LNHDA and CDR2 SQIVND (reference sequence). The V and J ends lost 3 bases and 3 bases, in that order; junction bases with no gene match: 12. DNA of the CDR3: TGTGCCAGTAGTATCGTCAGGGGGCCATCGTGGGACTATGGCTACACCTTC. Translating it yields CASSIVRGPSWDYGYTF. The full variable domain, in which reference TRBV19 and TRBJ1-2 provide the parts outside the CDR3, is DGGITQSPKYLFRKEGQNVTLSCEQNLNHDAMYWYRQDPGQGLRLIYYSQIVNDFQKGDIAEGYSVSREKKESFPLTVTSAQKNPTAFYLCASSIVRGPSWDYGYTFGSGTRLTVV.

This clonotype was counted at least ten times. The V call is TRBV6-5, the J call TRBJ2-7, with D perhaps TRBD2 (6 bases). The germline gives CDR1 MNHEY, CDR2 SVGAGI. CDR3 length: 14 amino acids. V was pared by 6 bases and J by 2 bases, with 14 bases between. The CDR3 DNA follows: TGTGCCAGCAGCTATACTAGCTACCCCTACGAGCAGTACTTC. This gives the protein CASSYTSYPYEQYF.

The rearrangement links TRBV6-2 or TRBV6-3 to TRBJ2-7; 11 bases agree with TRBD2. Germline trimming cut 2 bases from V and 0 bases from J; bases unmatched to any gene: 9. CDR3 length equals 18 residues. Germline CDR1 reads MNHEY; CDR2 reads SVGEGT. CDR3 DNA: TGTGCCAGCAGTTACGGTCTAGCGGGAGGCCTGAGCTCCTACGAGCAGTACTTC. It translates to CASSYGLAGGLSSYEQYF.

Details on this clonotype: The junction departs from the called germline gene at one end, perhaps through a read error. The V and J genes are TRBV4-1 and TRBJ2-7; the D gene is possibly TRBD2 (6 bases). This CDR3 has 15 residues. CDR1 is MGHRA and CDR2 is YSYEKL in the germline V gene. This chain's CDR3 is CDSSQESRGSYEQYF. CDR3 sequence (DNA): TGCGACAGCAGCCAAGAGTCGCGGGGCTCGTACGAGCAGTACTTC.

This clonotype has at least ten counts. The chain has TRBV20-1 and TRBJ2-2, with 7 bases aligning to TRBD2. The junction had 15 bases not matched to a gene; V was cut back by 5 bases and J by 3 bases. This CDR3 is 17 amino acids long. Germline CDR1 is DFQATT and CDR2 is SNEGSKA (reference sequence). The CDR3 nucleotides are TGCAGTGCTCGGCGGCTAGCGGAGGGCGTGGACACCGGGGAGCTGTTTTTT. It yields the protein CSARRLAEGVDTGELFF.

This clonotype was seen many times. V usage is TRBV6-5 and J usage is TRBJ1-1; D uncertain. Germline CDR1 and CDR2: MNHEY and SVGAGI. The CDR3 has 14 amino acids. Trimming pared 2 bases from V and 1 base from J, leaving 8 bases between. The CDR3: CASSYAGTNTEAFF. CDR3 sequence (DNA): TGTGCCAGCAGTTACGCAGGCACGAACACTGAAGCTTTCTTT.

This clonotype was observed at least ten times. J is TRBJ1-2 and V is TRBV7-8, with 7 bases identical to TRBD1. The CDR3 spans 15 residues. CDR1 and CDR2 from the germline V gene are SGHVS and FQNEAQ. Germline trimming cut 5 bases from V and 0 bases from J; bases unmatched to any gene: 6. The CDR3 region has the DNA TGTGCCAGCAGCCTTAACAGGGGCCCTAACTATGGCTACACCTTC. It encodes CASSLNRGPNYGYTF.

This clonotype was detected only a few times. Its ends do not fully match the called genes, so a read error is possible. This chain connects TRBV20-1 to TRBJ1-3; D call uncertain. The CDR3 loop spans 11 amino acids. Germline V gene sequence: CDR1 DFQATT, CDR2 SNEGSKA (reference sequence). This chain's CDR3 is CSAPSGNAIYF. Written as DNA, the CDR3 is TGCAGTGCTCCGAGTGGAAACGCCATATATTTT.

This clonotype was counted a few times. This sequence joins TRBV18 and TRBJ1-3; D gene unclear. The CDR3 contains 15 residues. In germline, CDR1 is KGHSH, CDR2 LQKENI. Trimming stripped 0 bases from V and 3 bases from J, with 9 bases between. The CDR3, as DNA: TGTGCCAGCTCACCACCAACGGGAATTGGAAACACCATATATTTT. Its protein product is CASSPPTGIGNTIYF.

This clonotype was recorded many times. The rearrangement links TRBV6-2 or TRBV6-3 to TRBJ2-5, with 9 bases aligning to TRBD2. Unmatched junction bases numbered 5, after V lost 6 bases and J lost 3 bases. The CDR3 contains 14 residues. In germline, CDR1 is MNHEY, CDR2 SVGEGT. CDR3 bases: TGTGCCAGCAGGAAACTAGCGGGTAAAGAGACCCAGTACTTC. Translation: CASRKLAGKETQYF.

Of note for this clonotype: Given a much more abundant clone one base away, this may be a read error. The chain recombines TRBV12-3 or TRBV12-4 with TRBJ1-2; D not certain. V was clipped by 6 bases and J by 6 bases, with 17 bases between them. The CDR3 is 14 amino acids. CDR3 sequence: CASSHRPEVDGYTF. The CDR3 coding sequence is TGTGCCAGCAGCCACCGGCCTGAGGTCGATGGCTACACCTTC.

Many counts were recorded for this clonotype. The V call is TRBV18, the J call TRBJ2-3; 11 bases line up with TRBD1. The V and J ends lost 4 bases and 1 base, in that order; junction bases with no gene match: 4. Germline-derived CDR1 and CDR2 are KGHSH and LQKENI. The CDR3 runs to 16 residues. The CDR3 protein is CASSLRTGGRTDTQYF. In DNA form, the CDR3 reads TGTGCCAGCTCACTAAGGACAGGGGGCCGCACAGATACGCAGTATTTT. The full variable domain, with the rest looked up from reference TRBV18 and TRBJ2-3, is NAGVMQNPRHLVRRRGQEARLRCSPMKGHSHVYWYRQLPEEGLKFMVYLQKENIIDESGMPKERFSAEFPKEGPSILRIQQVVRGDSAAYFCASSLRTGGRTDTQYFGPGTRLTVL.

This clonotype was detected many times. This sequence joins TRBV13 and TRBJ2-4, with D possibly TRBD1 on 6 matching bases. The germline V gene encodes CDR1 PRHDT and CDR2 FYEKMQ (reference sequence). The CDR3 is 17 amino acids. Deletions cut 0 bases from V and 3 bases from J, with 15 bases between. Here the CDR3 reads CASSLGLQGLVKNIQYF. As DNA, the CDR3 is TGTGCCAGCAGCTTAGGCTTACAGGGCTTGGTCAAAAACATTCAGTACTTC. The whole variable domain, filled in from reference TRBV13 and TRBJ2-4, reads AAGVIQSPRHLIKEKRETATLKCYPIPRHDTVYWYQQGPGQDPQFLISFYEKMQSDKGSIPDRFSAQQFSDYHSELNMSSLELGDSALYFCASSLGLQGLVKNIQYFGAGTRLSVL.

The chain couples TRBV7-9 to TRBJ2-7; 7 bases align to TRBD1. The CDR3 contains 13 residues. Germline CDR1 SEHNR, CDR2 FQNEAQ (reference sequence). V shed 6 bases and J 5 bases; nucleotides not matched to a gene: 7. The DNA for the CDR3 is TGTGCCAGCAGAAAAGGGGGCATCGACGAGCAGTACTTC. Its protein product is CASRKGGIDEQYF. The whole variable domain, remainder taken from reference TRBV7-9 and TRBJ2-7, is DTGVSQNPRHKITKRGQNVTFRCDPISEHNRLYWYRQTLGQGPEFLTYFQNEAQLEKSRLLSDRFSAERPKGSFSTLEIQRTEQGDSAMYLCASRKGGIDEQYFGPGTRLTVT.

Worth noting for this clonotype: A much larger clone is a single base away; this may be a read error. The chain combines TRBV6-2 or TRBV6-3 with TRBJ2-2; D unresolved. The CDR3 extends over 15 amino acids. Germline V CDR1 and CDR2: MNHEY, SVGEGT. CDR3 sequence (DNA): TGTGCCAGCAGTTACGTGTTACCGAACACCAGGGAGCTGTTTTTT. It encodes CASSYVLPNTRELFF.

This clonotype was observed a few times. The V call is TRBV27, the J call TRBJ2-7; TRBD2 is a possible D gene (5 bases). Trimming removed 4 bases from V and 9 bases from J, with 16 bases in between. The CDR3 sequence is 13 residues long. The germline gives CDR1 MNHEY, CDR2 SMNVEV (reference sequence). CDR3 protein: CASSWSGEFGQYF. The CDR3 DNA is TGTGCCAGCAGTTGGTCTGGGGAGTTTGGGCAGTACTTC.

This clonotype has at least ten counts. This chain joins TRBV7-6 and TRBJ2-6; the D is unclear. V was shortened by 5 bases and J by 0 bases, with 11 bases between the two germline ends. The CDR3 spans 16 residues. The germline CDR1 and CDR2 sequences are SGHVS and FNYEAQ. The CDR3 sequence is CASSKLTLSGANVLTF. The CDR3 nucleotides are TGTGCCAGCAGCAAACTGACACTCTCTGGGGCCAACGTCCTGACTTTC.

The CDR3 DNA reads TGTGCCAGCAGCTTGGTACAGGAAACCTACTATGGCTACACCTTC. Protein sequence: CASSLVQETYYGYTF. The chain employs TRBV5-6 and TRBJ1-2; perhaps TRBD1 as D (5 bases). The V end lost 0 bases, the J end lost 3 bases, and 12 bases lay between the germline ends. Germline lookup yields CDR1 SGHDT and CDR2 YYEEEE. CDR3 length: 15 residues. Filled out from reference TRBV5-6 and TRBJ1-2, the complete variable domain reads DAGVTQSPTHLIKTRGQQVTLRCSPKSGHDTVSWYQQALGQGPQFIFQYYEEEERQRGNFPDRFSGHQFPNYSSELNVNALLLGDSALYLCASSLVQETYYGYTFGSGTRLTVV.

The rearrangement joins TRBV14 to TRBJ2-3; D is uncertain. Germline CDR1 reads SGHDN; CDR2 reads FVKESK. The CDR3 loop spans 16 amino acids. V dropped 4 bases and J dropped 1 base, with 15 bases sitting between them. The CDR3 region is CASSLLGSSGTDTQYF. Written as DNA, the CDR3 is TGTGCCAGCAGCCTTTTGGGCTCCTCTGGCACAGATACGCAGTATTTT.

A note on this clonotype: Possible read error: a much larger clone is one base away. The chain is built from TRBV25-1 and TRBJ2-1; no reliable D call. Between the trimmed V and J ends, which lost 5 bases and 5 bases, there was a span of 13 bases. The germline CDR1 and CDR2 sequences are MGHDK and SYGVNS. The length of the CDR3 is 14 residues. The CDR3 coding sequence is TGTGCCAGCAGTAGCGTCGCCGTCAACAATGAGCAGTTCTTC. The encoded protein is CASSSVAVNNEQFF.

This clonotype was detected a few times. The V and J genes are TRBV12-3 or TRBV12-4 and TRBJ2-7; D uncertain. This CDR3 spans 15 amino acids. Trimming shortened V by 1 base and J by 1 base, and 11 bases separated the two germline ends. The CDR3 DNA reads TGTGCCAGCAGTTTAGGTTTTACAATATCCTACGAGCAGTACTTC. Protein product: CASSLGFTISYEQYF.

This clonotype was seen only a few times. A much larger clone differs from this one at a single base, so this may be a read error. The chain joins TRBV29-1 to TRBJ1-2; 9 bases map to TRBD1. The V segment lost 2 bases and the J segment 7 bases; nucleotides outside the gene matches: 11. Germline V CDR1 and CDR2: SQVTM, ANQGSEA. The CDR3 totals 15 residues. The CDR3 DNA reads as TGCAGCGTTGAAACCTGGGACAGGGATTTCTGTGGCTACACCTTC. This sequence encodes CSVETWDRDFCGYTF. Full variable domain (remainder filled in from reference TRBV29-1 and TRBJ1-2): SAVISQKPSRDICQRGTSLTIQCQVDSQVTMMFWYRQQPGQSLTLIATANQGSEATYESGFVIDKFPISRPNLTFSTLTVSNMSPEDSSIYLCSVETWDRDFCGYTFGSGTRLTVV.

In its sample, this clonotype was seen many times. The chain recombines TRBV5-1 with TRBJ2-7; possibly TRBD2 for D (6 bases). V shed 2 bases and J shed 6 bases, with 18 bases lying between them. In germline, CDR1 is SGHRS, CDR2 YFSETQ. This CDR3 spans 15 amino acids. The DNA for the CDR3 is TGCGCCAGCAGCTTCTTCCCCGGGGGTGGGATCGAGCAGTACTTC. Protein sequence: CASSFFPGGGIEQYF.

This clonotype has just a few counts. The CDR3: CASSLSFSTNNSPLHF. CDR3 in DNA: TGTGCCAGCAGCTTATCCTTTTCCACGAACAATTCACCCCTCCACTTT. The rearrangement joins TRBV7-9 to TRBJ1-6; D remains ambiguous. The CDR3 sequence is 16 residues long. From germline, CDR1 is SEHNR and CDR2 FQNEAQ (reference sequence). Trimming shortened V by 2 bases and J by 7 bases, and 15 bases separated the two germline ends.

The genes are TRBV27 and TRBJ2-3, with 7 bases lining up with TRBD2. Per the germline V gene, CDR1 is MNHEY and CDR2 is SMNVEV (reference sequence). The J segment lost 1 base and the V segment lost 2 bases, leaving 3 bases of the junction unmatched. This CDR3 is built from 15 residues. In DNA, the CDR3 is TGTGCCAGCAGTTTAGCGGGAGTTCGCACAGATACGCAGTATTTT. Its protein is CASSLAGVRTDTQYF.